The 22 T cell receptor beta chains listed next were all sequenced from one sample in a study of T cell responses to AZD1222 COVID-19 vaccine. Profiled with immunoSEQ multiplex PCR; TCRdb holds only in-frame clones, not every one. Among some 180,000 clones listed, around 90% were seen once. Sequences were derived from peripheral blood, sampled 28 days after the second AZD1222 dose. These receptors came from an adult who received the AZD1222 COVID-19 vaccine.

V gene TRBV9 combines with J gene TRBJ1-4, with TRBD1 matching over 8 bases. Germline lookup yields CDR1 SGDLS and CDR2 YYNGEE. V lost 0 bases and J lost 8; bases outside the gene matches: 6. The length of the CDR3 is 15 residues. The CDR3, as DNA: TGTGCCAGCAGCGTAGCGGGACAGGCGGGGGAAAAACTGTTTTTT. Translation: CASSVAGQAGEKLFF.

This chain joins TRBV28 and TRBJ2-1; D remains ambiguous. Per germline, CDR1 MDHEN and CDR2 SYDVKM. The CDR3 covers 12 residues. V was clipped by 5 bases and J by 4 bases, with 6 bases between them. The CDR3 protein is CASSPVYNEQFF. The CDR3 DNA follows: TGTGCCAGCAGTCCAGTATACAATGAGCAGTTCTTC.

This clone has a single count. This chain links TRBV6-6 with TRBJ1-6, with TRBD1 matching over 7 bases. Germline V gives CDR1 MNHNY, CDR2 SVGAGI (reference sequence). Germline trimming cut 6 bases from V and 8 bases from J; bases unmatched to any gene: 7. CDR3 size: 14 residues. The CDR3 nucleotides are TGTGCCAGCAGCCTGACAGGGAAGCATTCACCCCTCCACTTT. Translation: CASSLTGKHSPLHF.

CDR3 residues: CASSFNSNQPQHF. CDR3 DNA sequence: TGTGCCAGCAGCTTCAATAGCAATCAGCCCCAGCATTTT. The rearrangement uses TRBV3-1 (or the pseudogene TRBV3-2) and TRBJ1-5; D ambiguous. The CDR3 length is 13 residues. Trimming cost V 5 bases and J 0 bases, with 5 bases left between them. Germline loops: CDR1 LGHDT, CDR2 YNNKEL (reference sequence).

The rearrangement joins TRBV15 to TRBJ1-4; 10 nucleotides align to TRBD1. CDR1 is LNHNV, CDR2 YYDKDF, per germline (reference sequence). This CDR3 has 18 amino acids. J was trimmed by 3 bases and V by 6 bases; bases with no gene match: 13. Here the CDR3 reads CATSTLGQGKGANEKLFF. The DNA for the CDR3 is TGTGCCACCAGTACCTTGGGACAGGGGAAGGGGGCTAATGAAAAACTGTTTTTT.

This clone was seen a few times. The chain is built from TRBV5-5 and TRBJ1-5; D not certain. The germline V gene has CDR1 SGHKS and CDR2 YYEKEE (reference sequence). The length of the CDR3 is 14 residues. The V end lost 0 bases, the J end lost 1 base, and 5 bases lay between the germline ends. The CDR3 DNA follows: TGTGCCAGCAGCTTGGGACACAGCAATCAGCCCCAGCATTTT. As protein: CASSLGHSNQPQHF.

The CDR3: CASSSSSYEQYF. The DNA for the CDR3 is TGTGCCAGCAGTAGCAGCTCCTACGAGCAGTACTTC. This chain joins TRBV28 and TRBJ2-7; D gene uncertain. Trimming took 5 bases from V and 0 from J, leaving 5 bases between them. The CDR3 length is 12 residues. Germline CDR1 reads MDHEN; CDR2 reads SYDVKM.

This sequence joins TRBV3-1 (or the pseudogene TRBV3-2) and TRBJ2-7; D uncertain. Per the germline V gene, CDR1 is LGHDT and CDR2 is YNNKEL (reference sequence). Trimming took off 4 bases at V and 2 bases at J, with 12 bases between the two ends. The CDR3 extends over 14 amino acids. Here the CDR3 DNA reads TGTGCCAGCAGCCCCCTGAGAGGAGCCTACGAGCAGTACTTC. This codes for CASSPLRGAYEQYF.

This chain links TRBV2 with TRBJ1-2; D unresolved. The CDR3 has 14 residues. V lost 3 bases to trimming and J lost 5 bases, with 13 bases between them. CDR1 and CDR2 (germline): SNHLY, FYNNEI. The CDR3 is CASSDSTRRYGYTF. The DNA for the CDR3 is TGTGCCAGCAGTGACTCTACGCGGCGGTATGGCTACACCTTC.

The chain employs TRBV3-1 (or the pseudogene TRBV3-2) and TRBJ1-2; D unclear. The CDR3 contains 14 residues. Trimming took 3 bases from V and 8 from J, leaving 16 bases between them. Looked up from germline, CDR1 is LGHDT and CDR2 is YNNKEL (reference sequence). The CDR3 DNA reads TGTGCCAGCAGCCACACGGCCGGCTCAGACGGCTACACCTTC. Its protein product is CASSHTAGSDGYTF.

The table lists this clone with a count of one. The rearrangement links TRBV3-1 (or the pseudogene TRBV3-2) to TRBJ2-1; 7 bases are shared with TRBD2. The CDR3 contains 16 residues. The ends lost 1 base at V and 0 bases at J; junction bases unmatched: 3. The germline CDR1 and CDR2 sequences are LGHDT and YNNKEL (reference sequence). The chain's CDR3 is CASSQARGSSYNEQFF. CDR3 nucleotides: TGTGCCAGCAGCCAAGCCCGCGGGAGCTCCTACAATGAGCAGTTCTTC.

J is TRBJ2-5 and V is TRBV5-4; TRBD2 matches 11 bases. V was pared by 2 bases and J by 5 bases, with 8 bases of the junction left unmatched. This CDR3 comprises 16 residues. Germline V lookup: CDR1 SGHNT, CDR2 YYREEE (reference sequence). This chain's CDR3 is CASSLKVTSGEETQYF. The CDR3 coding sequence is TGTGCCAGCAGCTTAAAAGTGACTAGCGGGGAGGAGACCCAGTACTTC. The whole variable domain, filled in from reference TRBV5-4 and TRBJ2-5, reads ETGVTQSPTHLIKTRGQQVTLRCSSQSGHNTVSWYQQALGQGPQFIFQYYREEENGRGNFPPRFSGLQFPNYSSELNVNALELDDSALYLCASSLKVTSGEETQYFGPGTRLLVL.

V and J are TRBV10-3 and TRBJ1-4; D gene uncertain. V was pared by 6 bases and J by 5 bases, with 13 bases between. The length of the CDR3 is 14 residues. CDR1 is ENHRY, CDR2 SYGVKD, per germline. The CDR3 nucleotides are TGTGCCATCAGATCAACCGGAGTCAATGAAAAACTGTTTTTT. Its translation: CAIRSTGVNEKLFF.

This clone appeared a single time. The CDR3 is CASSSAARSTPDTQYF. Here the CDR3 DNA reads TGTGCCAGCAGTTCGGCGGCCCGGAGTACGCCAGATACGCAGTATTTT. The V gene is TRBV27, the J gene TRBJ2-3; D is ambiguous. V was pared by 4 bases and J by 4 bases, with 18 bases between. The germline CDR1 and CDR2 sequences are MNHEY and SMNVEV (reference sequence). This CDR3 region has 16 residues.

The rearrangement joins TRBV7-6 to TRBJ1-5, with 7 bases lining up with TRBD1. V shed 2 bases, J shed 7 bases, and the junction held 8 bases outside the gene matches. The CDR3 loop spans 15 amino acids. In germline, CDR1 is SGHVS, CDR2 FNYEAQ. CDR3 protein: CASSLRQGVNQPQHF. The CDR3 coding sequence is TGTGCCAGCAGCTTACGACAGGGCGTGAACCAGCCCCAGCATTTT.

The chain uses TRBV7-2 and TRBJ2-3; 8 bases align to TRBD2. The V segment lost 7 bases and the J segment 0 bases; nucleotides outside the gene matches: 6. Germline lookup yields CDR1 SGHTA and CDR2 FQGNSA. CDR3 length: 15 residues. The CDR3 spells CASKSGGPSTDTQYF. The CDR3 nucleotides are TGTGCCAGCAAAAGCGGGGGCCCTAGCACAGATACGCAGTATTTT.

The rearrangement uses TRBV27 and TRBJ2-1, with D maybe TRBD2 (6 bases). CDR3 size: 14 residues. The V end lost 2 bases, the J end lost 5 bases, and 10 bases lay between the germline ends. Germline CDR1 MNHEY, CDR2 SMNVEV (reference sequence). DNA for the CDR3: TGTGCCAGCAGTTTAGGGGGACTGGACAATGAGCAGTTCTTC. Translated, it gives CASSLGGLDNEQFF.

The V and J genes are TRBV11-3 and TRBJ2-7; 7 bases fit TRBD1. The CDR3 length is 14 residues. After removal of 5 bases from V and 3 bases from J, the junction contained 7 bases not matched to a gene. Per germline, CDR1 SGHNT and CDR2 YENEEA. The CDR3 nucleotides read TGTGCCAGCAGCGCAGGGGGTTCCCTCTACGAGCAGTACTTC. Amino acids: CASSAGGSLYEQYF.

CDR3 in amino acids: CASSVGAGGSETQYF. The DNA for the CDR3 is TGTGCCAGCAGCGTAGGAGCAGGGGGCTCGGAGACCCAGTACTTC. The chain couples TRBV9 to TRBJ2-5; 8 nucleotides agree with TRBD1. Per germline, CDR1 SGDLS and CDR2 YYNGEE. CDR3 length equals 15 residues. The J segment lost 5 bases and the V segment lost 0 bases, leaving 6 bases of the junction unmatched.

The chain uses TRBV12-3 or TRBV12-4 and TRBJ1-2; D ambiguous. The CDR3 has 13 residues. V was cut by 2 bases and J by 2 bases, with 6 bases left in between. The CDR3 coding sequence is TGTGCCAGCAGTTTATCCCCAAACTATGGCTACACCTTC. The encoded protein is CASSLSPNYGYTF.

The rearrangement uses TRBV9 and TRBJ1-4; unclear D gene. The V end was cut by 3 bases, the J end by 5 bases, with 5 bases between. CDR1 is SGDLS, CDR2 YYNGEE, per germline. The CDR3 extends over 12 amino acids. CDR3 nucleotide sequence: TGTGCCAGCAGCGCCGGCAATGAAAAACTGTTTTTT. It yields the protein CASSAGNEKLFF.

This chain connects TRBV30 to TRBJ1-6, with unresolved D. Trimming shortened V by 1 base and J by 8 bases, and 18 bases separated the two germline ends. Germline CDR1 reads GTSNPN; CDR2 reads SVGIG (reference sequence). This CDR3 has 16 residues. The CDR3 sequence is CAWSGLGHIGDSPLHF. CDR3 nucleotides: TGTGCCTGGAGTGGGTTGGGCCATATAGGAGATTCACCCCTCCACTTT.